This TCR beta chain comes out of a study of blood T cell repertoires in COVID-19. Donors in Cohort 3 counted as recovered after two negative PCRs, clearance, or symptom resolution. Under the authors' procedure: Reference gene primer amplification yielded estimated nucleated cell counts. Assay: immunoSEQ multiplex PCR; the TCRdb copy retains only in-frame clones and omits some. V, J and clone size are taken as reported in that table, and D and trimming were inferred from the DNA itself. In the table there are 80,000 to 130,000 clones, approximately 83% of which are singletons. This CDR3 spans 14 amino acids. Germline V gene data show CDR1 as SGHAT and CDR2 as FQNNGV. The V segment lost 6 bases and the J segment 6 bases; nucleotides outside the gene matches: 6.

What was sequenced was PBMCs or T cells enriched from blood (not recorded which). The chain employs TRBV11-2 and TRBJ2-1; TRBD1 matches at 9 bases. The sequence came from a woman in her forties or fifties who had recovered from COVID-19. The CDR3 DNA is TGTGCCAGCAGGTGGGACAGGGCGGGCAATGAGCAGTTCTTC. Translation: CASRWDRAGNEQFF.